Each of the 32 T cell receptor beta chains below was sequenced from the same sample in a study of blood T cell repertoires in COVID-19. Produced via immunoSEQ multiplex PCR; TCRdb's table is partial and in-frame only. The sample gives approximately 110,000 clones, around 88% of which show up once; about 5.7% is in the top ten. The source material was peripheral blood. The receptors were gathered from a human donor in a cohort sampled during active COVID-19.

This clone was seen just once. The chain is built from TRBV29-1 and TRBJ2-1, with a tentative D call TRBD2 (6 bases). From germline, CDR1 is SQVTM and CDR2 ANQGSEA. V gave up 4 bases and J gave up 4 bases, with 14 bases separating them. The CDR3 spans 14 residues. The CDR3: CSVVRDSEYNEQFF. The CDR3 coding sequence is TGCAGCGTTGTTAGGGACTCCGAATACAATGAGCAGTTCTTC.

This clone was detected a few times. The chain joins TRBV28 to TRBJ2-2, with 9 nucleotides matching TRBD2. The trim removed 7 bases at V and 7 bases at J, leaving 13 bases unmatched. CDR3 size: 16 residues. CDR1 and CDR2 from the germline V gene are MDHEN and SYDVKM. CDR3: CASKFIPGLAGGELFF. The CDR3 region has the DNA TGTGCCAGCAAATTTATACCGGGACTAGCTGGCGGGGAGCTGTTTTTT.

This rearrangement joins TRBV10-1 to TRBJ2-7; 9 positions match TRBD1. V lost 7 bases to trimming and J lost 2 bases; unmatched junction nucleotides: 9. There are 15 residues in the CDR3. Germline-derived CDR1 and CDR2 are WNHNN and SYGVQD (reference sequence). The DNA of the CDR3 is TGCGCCAGCAACCCCGGGACAGGGAGTGCCTACGAGCAGTACTTC. Its translation: CASNPGTGSAYEQYF.

The J gene is TRBJ2-5, the V gene TRBV5-6; D unclear. Germline assignment: CDR1 SGHDT and CDR2 YYEEEE. CDR3 length equals 13 residues. V shed 2 bases and J shed 3 bases, with 8 bases lying between them. This CDR3 reads CASSFSRKETQYF. The CDR3 DNA sequence: TGTGCCAGCAGCTTTTCTAGGAAAGAGACCCAGTACTTC.

The V call is TRBV11-1, the J call TRBJ2-1; the match to TRBD2 covers 12 bases. J gave up 3 bases and V 5 bases, and 5 bases lay outside the gene matches. The CDR3 spans 16 residues. Germline lookup yields CDR1 SGHAT and CDR2 FQDESV (reference sequence). The CDR3 reads CASSPRLAGVYNEQFF. CDR3 sequence (DNA): TGTGCCAGCAGCCCTCGACTAGCGGGAGTCTACAATGAGCAGTTCTTC.

This sequence joins TRBV28 and TRBJ2-7, with 7 positions matching TRBD2. J gave up 3 bases and V 7 bases, and 9 bases lay outside the gene matches. Germline V gene data show CDR1 as MDHEN and CDR2 as SYDVKM. The CDR3 loop spans 14 amino acids. The DNA for the CDR3 is TGTGCCAGCACCCGAGGGAGGGAATTCTACGAGCAGTACTTC. It specifies CASTRGREFYEQYF.

The chain carries TRBV19 and TRBJ1-1, with D unclear. V lost 7 bases and J lost 1, with 13 bases in between. The germline V gene has CDR1 LNHDA and CDR2 SQIVND (reference sequence). This CDR3 has 14 residues. The CDR3 here is CASTPRRENTEAFF. CDR3 bases: TGTGCCAGTACCCCAAGACGGGAGAACACTGAAGCTTTCTTT.

The CDR3 nucleotides are TGTGCCAGCAGCTTAATCCGGGGAGATACGCAGTATTTT. Protein product: CASSLIRGDTQYF. The gene calls are TRBV7-3 and TRBJ2-3; D possibly corresponds to TRBD2 (5 bases). The CDR3 is 13 amino acids. Germline assignment: CDR1 SGHTA and CDR2 FQGTGA. The V end was cut by 1 base, the J end by 5 bases, with 7 bases between.

The V gene is TRBV6-5, the J gene TRBJ2-5; 7 positions match TRBD1. CDR1 is MNHEY, CDR2 SVGAGI, per germline. The CDR3 loop spans 14 amino acids. The V segment lost 6 bases and the J segment 4 bases; nucleotides outside the gene matches: 8. The CDR3 spells CASSLIQGRETQYF. The CDR3, as DNA: TGTGCCAGCAGCCTCATACAGGGGCGAGAGACCCAGTACTTC.

The rearrangement links TRBV7-2 to TRBJ1-2; 7 positions agree with TRBD1. CDR1 and CDR2 (germline): SGHTA, FQGNSA. The trim removed 5 bases at V and 0 bases at J, leaving 6 bases unmatched. The CDR3 has 15 residues. The CDR3 DNA reads TGTGCCAGCAGCCCTCGACAGGGAACTAACTATGGCTACACCTTC. It translates to CASSPRQGTNYGYTF.

The chain carries TRBV7-8 and TRBJ2-7; 7 nucleotides align to TRBD2. CDR3 length: 18 residues. V lost 0 bases, J lost 0 bases, and 11 bases stayed unmatched. In germline, CDR1 is SGHVS, CDR2 FQNEAQ. As DNA, the CDR3 is TGTGCCAGCAGCTTAGCTAGCGGGCCCAGTACGAGCTCCTACGAGCAGTACTTC. This encodes CASSLASGPSTSSYEQYF. The whole variable domain, filled in from reference TRBV7-8 and TRBJ2-7, reads GAGVSQSPRYKVAKRGQDVALRCDPISGHVSLFWYQQALGQGPEFLTYFQNEAQLDKSGLPSDRFFAERPEGSVSTLKIQRTQQEDSAVYLCASSLASGPSTSSYEQYFGPGTRLTVT.

Only one count was recorded for this clone. The rearrangement links TRBV19 to TRBJ1-1, with 11 nucleotides matching TRBD1. Germline loops: CDR1 LNHDA, CDR2 SQIVND (reference sequence). The CDR3 sequence is 16 residues long. V was pared by 1 base and J by 5 bases, with 6 bases of the junction left unmatched. In nucleotides, the CDR3 is TGTGCCAGTAGTATAGGTGGGACAGGGGGAGGGACTGAAGCTTTCTTT. Translated, it gives CASSIGGTGGGTEAFF.

The chain links TRBV11-1 to TRBJ2-3; 8 bases are a match to TRBD2. The CDR3 loop spans 16 amino acids. Germline V gene sequence: CDR1 SGHAT, CDR2 FQDESV (reference sequence). Trimming removed 3 bases from V and 5 bases from J; junction bases left unmatched: 10. The CDR3 sequence is CASSFHLPGGQDTQYF. In DNA form, the CDR3 reads TGTGCCAGCAGCTTCCACCTACCGGGAGGGCAAGATACGCAGTATTTT.

The chain has TRBV7-2 and TRBJ2-3; D is ambiguous. Germline assignment: CDR1 SGHTA and CDR2 FQGNSA. Trimming cost V 5 bases and J 6 bases, with 9 bases left between them. There are 12 residues in the CDR3. CDR3 protein: CASSAFADTQYF. Here the CDR3 DNA reads TGTGCCAGCAGCGCCTTCGCGGATACGCAGTATTTT.

This chain joins TRBV13 and TRBJ2-3; 7 bases are a match to TRBD1. Germline loops: CDR1 PRHDT, CDR2 FYEKMQ (reference sequence). The CDR3 has 16 residues. J gave up 0 bases and V 5 bases, and 8 bases lay outside the gene matches. In nucleotides, the CDR3 is TGTGCCAGCAGCCATCGACAGGGACCAAGCACAGATACGCAGTATTTT. This codes for CASSHRQGPSTDTQYF.

This chain connects TRBV7-9 to TRBJ2-3, with D possibly being TRBD1 (6 bases). Germline-derived CDR1 and CDR2 are SEHNR and FQNEAQ (reference sequence). The ends were cut back, 1 base at V and 2 bases at J, with 13 bases in the middle. There are 16 residues in the CDR3. CDR3 loop: CASSLGTEFYTDTQYF. For the CDR3, the DNA is TGTGCCAGCAGCTTAGGGACAGAATTCTACACAGATACGCAGTATTTT.

V is TRBV19 and J is TRBJ2-7; 7 bases fit TRBD1. The CDR3 has 15 amino acids. The germline gives CDR1 LNHDA, CDR2 SQIVND (reference sequence). After removal of 6 bases from V and 5 bases from J, the junction contained 13 bases not matched to a gene. The CDR3 sequence is CASRPGQVRAHEQYF. The CDR3 nucleotides are TGTGCCAGTAGGCCCGGACAGGTTCGGGCCCACGAGCAGTACTTC.

The V and J genes are TRBV28 and TRBJ2-7; D is possibly TRBD1 (6 bases). The V end was cut by 3 bases, the J end by 3 bases, with 15 bases between. CDR1 is MDHEN, CDR2 SYDVKM, per germline. The CDR3 covers 15 residues. This CDR3 reads CASSFARGQGYEQYF. DNA of the CDR3: TGTGCCAGCAGTTTCGCCAGGGGTCAGGGCTACGAGCAGTACTTC.

This chain links TRBV19 with TRBJ2-5; D not certain. V was clipped by 3 bases and J by 0 bases, with 11 bases between them. This CDR3 has 15 residues. Germline V CDR1 and CDR2: LNHDA, SQIVND (reference sequence). Here the CDR3 reads CASSMSARHQETQYF. DNA of the CDR3: TGTGCCAGTAGTATGAGCGCGAGACACCAAGAGACCCAGTACTTC.

This clone appeared a single time. This chain joins TRBV12-5 and TRBJ1-1; tentative D call: TRBD1 (5 bases). The germline gives CDR1 LGHNT, CDR2 FRNRAP. The CDR3 has 15 residues. V dropped 3 bases and J dropped 3 bases, with 14 bases sitting between them. CDR3 sequence: CASGFGQGADTEAFF. As DNA, the CDR3 is TGTGCTAGTGGTTTTGGGCAAGGGGCGGACACTGAAGCTTTCTTT.

The gene calls are TRBV6-6 and TRBJ1-4; perhaps TRBD1 as D (6 bases). CDR1 is MNHNY, CDR2 SVGAGI, per germline (reference sequence). The CDR3 loop spans 14 amino acids. V shed 6 bases and J shed 0 bases, with 8 bases lying between them. CDR3 amino acids: CASRDSPTNEKLFF. The DNA of the CDR3 is TGTGCCAGCAGGGACAGCCCAACTAATGAAAAACTGTTTTTT.

V gene TRBV27 combines with J gene TRBJ1-2; D is undetermined. Looked up from germline, CDR1 is MNHEY and CDR2 is SMNVEV (reference sequence). The CDR3 contains 14 residues. The V end lost 1 base, the J end lost 8 bases, and 14 bases lay between the germline ends. The CDR3 protein is CASSLWNGYDGYTF. As DNA, the CDR3 is TGTGCCAGCAGTTTATGGAACGGGTATGACGGCTACACCTTC.

The chain employs TRBV18 and TRBJ2-7; no clear D gene. V lost 3 bases, J lost 3 bases, and 15 bases lay in between. The CDR3 is 15 amino acids. Germline V gene lookup returns CDR1 KGHSH and CDR2 LQKENI. CDR3 region: CASSPLPVGVYEQYF. For the CDR3, the DNA is TGTGCCAGCTCACCTCTACCAGTCGGAGTCTACGAGCAGTACTTC.

The J gene is TRBJ2-1, the V gene TRBV6-1, with D maybe TRBD2 (5 bases). This CDR3 has 16 residues. V lost 0 bases and J 2 bases, leaving 11 bases between the germline ends. Germline V gives CDR1 MNHNS, CDR2 SASEGT. CDR3 region: CASSEAVGATYNEQFF. In nucleotides, the CDR3 is TGTGCCAGCAGTGAAGCGGTGGGAGCGACCTACAATGAGCAGTTCTTC.

This clone was recorded once. The rearrangement links TRBV28 to TRBJ1-2; D remains unclear. CDR3 length: 15 residues. Trimming stripped 5 bases from V and 8 bases from J, with 21 bases between. CDR1 and CDR2 from the germline V gene are MDHEN and SYDVKM. The CDR3 DNA sequence: TGTGCCAGCAGTACCAACCCCCCGACATCCTGGGGCTACACCTTC. This codes for CASSTNPPTSWGYTF.

The chain uses TRBV27 and TRBJ1-5, with D possibly being TRBD1 (5 bases). CDR1 and CDR2 (germline): MNHEY, SMNVEV (reference sequence). The CDR3 is made up of 13 amino acids. The V gene lost 6 bases and the J gene lost 4 bases, with 10 bases spanning the gap. The CDR3 loop reads CASRKGANQPQHF. CDR3 coding DNA: TGTGCCAGCAGGAAAGGGGCGAATCAGCCCCAGCATTTT.

This sequence joins TRBV7-9 and TRBJ2-3; 8 bases agree with TRBD2. V lost 4 bases to trimming and J lost 3 bases; unmatched junction nucleotides: 6. The germline V gene encodes CDR1 SEHNR and CDR2 FQNEAQ (reference sequence). There are 15 residues in the CDR3. CDR3 region: CASSSTSGGTDTQYF. The CDR3 nucleotides read TGTGCCAGCAGCTCCACTAGCGGTGGAACAGATACGCAGTATTTT.

V is TRBV6-5 and J is TRBJ2-7, with 8 bases identical to TRBD1. CDR1 MNHEY and CDR2 SVGAGI come from the germline V gene. The CDR3 has 14 amino acids. Trimming took 5 bases from V and 4 from J; bases not matched to a gene: 7. CDR3: CASSRTGHGYEQYF. CDR3 nucleotides: TGTGCCAGCAGTCGGACAGGGCATGGATACGAGCAGTACTTC.

The rearrangement joins TRBV10-3 to TRBJ2-2; no clear D. This CDR3 contains 14 residues. The V gene's germline CDR1 is ENHRY and CDR2 SYGVKD. V was clipped by 4 bases and J by 3 bases, with 9 bases between them. Here the CDR3 DNA reads TGTGCCATCAGTGGCTTCGAGTACACCGGGGAGCTGTTTTTT. This sequence encodes CAISGFEYTGELFF.

The chain combines TRBV9 with TRBJ2-1; 9 bases align to TRBD2. The CDR3 has 16 residues. With 2 bases clipped from V and 4 bases from J, the junction kept 7 bases outside the gene matches. Germline assignment: CDR1 SGDLS and CDR2 YYNGEE. DNA of the CDR3: TGTGCCAGCAGCGTCCTAAGCGGGGGGCTATACAATGAGCAGTTCTTC. Translation gives CASSVLSGGLYNEQFF.

The chain employs TRBV28 and TRBJ2-7, with a possible D match to TRBD2 (7 bases). Germline lookup yields CDR1 MDHEN and CDR2 SYDVKM. This CDR3 has 14 amino acids. V was cut by 6 bases and J by 7 bases, with 19 bases left in between. The CDR3 is CASSPGGPLGEQYF. The CDR3 region has the DNA TGTGCCAGCAGCCCGGGGGGCCCCCTGGGGGAGCAGTACTTC.

The chain couples TRBV9 to TRBJ2-3; 8 bases line up with TRBD2. V shed 0 bases, J shed 2 bases, and the junction held 2 bases outside the gene matches. The CDR3 is made up of 15 amino acids. CDR1 is SGDLS, CDR2 YYNGEE, per germline. The DNA of the CDR3 is TGTGCCAGCAGCGTAGTAGCGGGGTACACAGATACGCAGTATTTT. This codes for CASSVVAGYTDTQYF.